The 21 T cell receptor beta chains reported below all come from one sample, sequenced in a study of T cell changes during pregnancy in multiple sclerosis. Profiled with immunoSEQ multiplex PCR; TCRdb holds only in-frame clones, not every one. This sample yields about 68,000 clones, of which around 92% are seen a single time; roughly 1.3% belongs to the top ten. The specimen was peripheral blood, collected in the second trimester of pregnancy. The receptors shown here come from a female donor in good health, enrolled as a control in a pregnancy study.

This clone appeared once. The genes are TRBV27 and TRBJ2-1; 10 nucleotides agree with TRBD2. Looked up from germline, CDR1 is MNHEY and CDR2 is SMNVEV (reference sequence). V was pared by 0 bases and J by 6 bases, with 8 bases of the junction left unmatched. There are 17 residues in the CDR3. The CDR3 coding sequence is TGTGCCAGCAGTTTATCCTCCGGGACTAGCGTGGGCAATGAGCAGTTCTTC. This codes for CASSLSSGTSVGNEQFF.

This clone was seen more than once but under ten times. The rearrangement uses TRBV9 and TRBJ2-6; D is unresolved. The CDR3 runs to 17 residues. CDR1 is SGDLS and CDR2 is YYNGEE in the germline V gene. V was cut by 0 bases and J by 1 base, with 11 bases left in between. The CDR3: CASSVETSSSGANVLTF. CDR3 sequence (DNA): TGTGCCAGCAGCGTAGAGACAAGTTCATCTGGGGCCAACGTCCTGACTTTC.

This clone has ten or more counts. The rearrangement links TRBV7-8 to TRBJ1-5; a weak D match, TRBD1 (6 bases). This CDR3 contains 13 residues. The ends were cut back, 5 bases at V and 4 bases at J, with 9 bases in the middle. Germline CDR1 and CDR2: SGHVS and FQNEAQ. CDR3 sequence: CASSPGVNQPQHF. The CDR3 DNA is TGTGCCAGCAGCCCAGGGGTAAATCAGCCCCAGCATTTT.

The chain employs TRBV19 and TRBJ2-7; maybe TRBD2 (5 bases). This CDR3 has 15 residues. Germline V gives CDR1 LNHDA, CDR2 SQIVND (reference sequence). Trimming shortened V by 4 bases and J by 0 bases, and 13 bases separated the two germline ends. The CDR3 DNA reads TGTGCCAGTAGTACCCAAGGACGGGACTCCTACGAGCAGTACTTC. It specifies CASSTQGRDSYEQYF.

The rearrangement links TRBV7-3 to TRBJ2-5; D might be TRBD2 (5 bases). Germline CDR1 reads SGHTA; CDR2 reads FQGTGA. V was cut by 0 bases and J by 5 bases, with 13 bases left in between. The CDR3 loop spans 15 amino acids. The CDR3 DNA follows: TGTGCCAGCAGCTTAACAGGCCTAGCCGGGGAGACCCAGTACTTC. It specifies CASSLTGLAGETQYF.

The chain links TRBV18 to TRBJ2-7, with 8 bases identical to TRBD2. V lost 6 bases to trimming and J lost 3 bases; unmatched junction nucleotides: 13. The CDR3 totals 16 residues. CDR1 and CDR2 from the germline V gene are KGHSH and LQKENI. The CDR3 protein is CASSPRGGGTDYEQYF. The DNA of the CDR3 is TGTGCCAGCTCGCCAAGGGGCGGGGGGACCGACTACGAGCAGTACTTC.

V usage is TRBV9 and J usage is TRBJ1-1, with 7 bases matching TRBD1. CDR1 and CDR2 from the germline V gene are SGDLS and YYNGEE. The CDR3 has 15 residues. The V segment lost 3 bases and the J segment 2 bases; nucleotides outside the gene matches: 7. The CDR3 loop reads CASSEGASGNTEAFF. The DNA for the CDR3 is TGTGCCAGCAGCGAGGGGGCATCGGGAAACACTGAAGCTTTCTTT. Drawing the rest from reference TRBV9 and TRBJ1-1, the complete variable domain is DSGVTQTPKHLITATGQRVTLRCSPRSGDLSVYWYQQSLDQGLQFLIQYYNGEERAKGNILERFSAQQFPDLHSELNLSSLELGDSALYFCASSEGASGNTEAFFGQGTRLTVV.

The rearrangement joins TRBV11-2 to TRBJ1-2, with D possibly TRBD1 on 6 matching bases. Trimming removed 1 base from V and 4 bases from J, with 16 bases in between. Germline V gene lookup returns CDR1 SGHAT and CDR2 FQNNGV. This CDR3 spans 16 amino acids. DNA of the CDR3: TGTGCCAGCAGCTTAGCAACTATACAGGGTAGCTATGGCTACACCTTC. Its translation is CASSLATIQGSYGYTF.

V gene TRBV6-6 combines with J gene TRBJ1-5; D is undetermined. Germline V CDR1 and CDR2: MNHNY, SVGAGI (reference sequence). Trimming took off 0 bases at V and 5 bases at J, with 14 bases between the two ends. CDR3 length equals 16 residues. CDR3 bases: TGTGCCAGCAGTTACTCGCGACGGGTCGAAGATCAGCCCCAGCATTTT. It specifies CASSYSRRVEDQPQHF.

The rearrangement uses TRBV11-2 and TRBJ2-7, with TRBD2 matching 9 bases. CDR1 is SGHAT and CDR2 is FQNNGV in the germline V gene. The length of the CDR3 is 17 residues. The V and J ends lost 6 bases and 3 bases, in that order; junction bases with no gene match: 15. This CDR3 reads CASSPRIPPSGVYEQYF. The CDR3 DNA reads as TGTGCCAGCAGTCCACGAATCCCCCCTAGCGGGGTCTACGAGCAGTACTTC.

CDR3 DNA: TGTGCCAGCAGCACCCCTCCCGGGACAGGGGCCATTGATGGCTACACCTTC. The encoded protein is CASSTPPGTGAIDGYTF. The chain joins TRBV7-9 to TRBJ1-2; the match to TRBD1 covers 10 bases. Losses at the gene ends were 5 bases for V and 6 bases for J; bases not matched to a gene: 15. The length of the CDR3 is 17 residues. The germline V gene has CDR1 SEHNR and CDR2 FQNEAQ (reference sequence).

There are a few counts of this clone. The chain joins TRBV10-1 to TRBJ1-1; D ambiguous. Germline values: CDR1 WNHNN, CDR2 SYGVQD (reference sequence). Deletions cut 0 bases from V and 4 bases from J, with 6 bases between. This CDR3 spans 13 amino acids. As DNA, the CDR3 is TGCGCCAGCAGTGAGTCACAGATCACTGAAGCTTTCTTT. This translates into CASSESQITEAFF.

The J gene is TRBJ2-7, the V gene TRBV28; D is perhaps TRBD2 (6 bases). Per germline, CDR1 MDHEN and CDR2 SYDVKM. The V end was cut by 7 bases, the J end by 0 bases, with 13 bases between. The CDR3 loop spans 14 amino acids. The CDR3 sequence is CASTRAGSSYEQYF. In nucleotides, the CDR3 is TGTGCCAGCACTAGGGCGGGAAGCTCCTACGAGCAGTACTTC. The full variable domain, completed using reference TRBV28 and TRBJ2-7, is DVKVTQSSRYLVKRTGEKVFLECVQDMDHENMFWYRQDPGLGLRLIYFSYDVKMKEKGDIPEGYSVSREKKERFSLILESASTNQTSMYLCASTRAGSSYEQYFGPGTRLTVT.

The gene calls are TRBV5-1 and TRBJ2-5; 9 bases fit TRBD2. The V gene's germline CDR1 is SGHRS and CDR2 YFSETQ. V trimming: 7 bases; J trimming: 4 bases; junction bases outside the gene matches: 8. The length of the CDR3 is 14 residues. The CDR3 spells CASAQSSGAETQYF. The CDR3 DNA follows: TGCGCCAGCGCTCAGTCTAGCGGGGCAGAGACCCAGTACTTC.

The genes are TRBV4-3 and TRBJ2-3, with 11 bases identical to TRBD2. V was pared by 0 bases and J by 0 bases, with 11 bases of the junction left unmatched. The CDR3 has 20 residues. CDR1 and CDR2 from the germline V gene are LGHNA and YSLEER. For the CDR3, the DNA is TGCGCCAGCAGCCAAGACGCGAGCGGACTAGCGGGTTATAGCACAGATACGCAGTATTTT. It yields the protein CASSQDASGLAGYSTDTQYF.

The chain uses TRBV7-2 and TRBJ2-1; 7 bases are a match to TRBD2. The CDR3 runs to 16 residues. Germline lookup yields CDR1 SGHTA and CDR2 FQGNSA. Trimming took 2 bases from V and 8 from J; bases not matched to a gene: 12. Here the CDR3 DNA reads TGTGCCAGCAGCTTATATGGGACTATTGGGCCGGATGAGCAGTTCTTC. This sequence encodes CASSLYGTIGPDEQFF.

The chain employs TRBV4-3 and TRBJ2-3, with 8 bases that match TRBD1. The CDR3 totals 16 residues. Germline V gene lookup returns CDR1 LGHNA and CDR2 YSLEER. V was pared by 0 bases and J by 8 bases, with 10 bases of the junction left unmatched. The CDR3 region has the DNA TGCGCCAGCAGCCAAGATCTTCGACAGGGGATAATTACGCAGTATTTT. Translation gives CASSQDLRQGIITQYF.

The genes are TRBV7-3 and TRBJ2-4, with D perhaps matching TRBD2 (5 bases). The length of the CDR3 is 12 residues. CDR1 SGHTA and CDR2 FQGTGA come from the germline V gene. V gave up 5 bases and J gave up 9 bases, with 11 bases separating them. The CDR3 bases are TGTGCCAGCAGCCCAACCCGGGGCATTCAGTACTTC. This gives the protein CASSPTRGIQYF. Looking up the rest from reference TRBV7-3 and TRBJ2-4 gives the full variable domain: GAGVSQTPSNKVTEKGKYVELRCDPISGHTALYWYRQSLGQGPEFLIYFQGTGAADDSGLPNDRFFAVRPEGSVSTLKIQRTERGDSAVYLCASSPTRGIQYFGAGTRLSVL.

The CDR3 coding sequence is TGTGCCAGTAGTATAAACAGGGGAACGGTTTATGGCTACACCTTC. Residues: CASSINRGTVYGYTF. V and J are TRBV19 and TRBJ1-2; TRBD1 aligns across 7 bases. The CDR3 is made up of 15 amino acids. V gave up 2 bases and J gave up 5 bases; unmatched junction bases: 8. The germline gives CDR1 LNHDA, CDR2 SQIVND (reference sequence).

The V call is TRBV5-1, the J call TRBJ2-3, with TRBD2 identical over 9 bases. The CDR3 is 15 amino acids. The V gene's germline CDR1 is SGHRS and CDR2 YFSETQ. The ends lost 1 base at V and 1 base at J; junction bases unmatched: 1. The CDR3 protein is CASSLRTSGTDTQYF. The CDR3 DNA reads TGCGCCAGCAGCTTGCGGACTAGCGGCACAGATACGCAGTATTTT. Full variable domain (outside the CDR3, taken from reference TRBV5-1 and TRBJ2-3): KAGVTQTPRYLIKTRGQQVTLSCSPISGHRSVSWYQQTPGQGLQFLFEYFSETQRNKGNFPGRFSGRQFSNSRSEMNVSTLELGDSALYLCASSLRTSGTDTQYFGPGTRLTVL.

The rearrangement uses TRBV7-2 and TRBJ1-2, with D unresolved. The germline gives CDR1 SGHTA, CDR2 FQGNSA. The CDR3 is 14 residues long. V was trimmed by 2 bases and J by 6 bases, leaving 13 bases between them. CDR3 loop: CASSLTEGANGYTF. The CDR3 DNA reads TGTGCCAGCAGCTTAACCGAGGGCGCGAATGGCTACACCTTC.